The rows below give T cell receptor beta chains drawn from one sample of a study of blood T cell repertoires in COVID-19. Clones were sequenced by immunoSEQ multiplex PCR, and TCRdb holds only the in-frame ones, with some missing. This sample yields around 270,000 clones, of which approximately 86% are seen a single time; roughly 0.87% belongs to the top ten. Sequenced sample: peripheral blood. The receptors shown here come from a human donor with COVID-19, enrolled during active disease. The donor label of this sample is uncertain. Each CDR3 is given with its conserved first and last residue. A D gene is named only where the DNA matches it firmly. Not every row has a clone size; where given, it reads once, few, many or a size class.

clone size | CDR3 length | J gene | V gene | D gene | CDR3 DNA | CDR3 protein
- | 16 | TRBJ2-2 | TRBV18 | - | TGTGCCAGCTCACCGCTGGGGCTCCCGAACACCGGGGAGCTGTTTTTT | CASSPLGLPNTGELFF
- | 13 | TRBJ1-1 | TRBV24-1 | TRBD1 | TGTGCCACCAGTGCCAGTCGGACAGGGGAAGCTTTCTTT | CATSASRTGEAFF
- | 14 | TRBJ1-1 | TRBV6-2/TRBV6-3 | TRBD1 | TGTGCCAGCAGTTACCAATCGGACAGGAATGAAGCTTTCTTT | CASSYQSDRNEAFF
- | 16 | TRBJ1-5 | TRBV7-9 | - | TGTGCCAGCAGCTTAGACGGGACACTTAGCAATCAGCCCCAGCATTTT | CASSLDGTLSNQPQHF
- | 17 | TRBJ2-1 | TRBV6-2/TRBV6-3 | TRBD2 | TGTGCCAGCAGCCCGGGCCCGGGACTAGCGGGCTACAATGAGCAGTTCTTC | CASSPGPGLAGYNEQFF
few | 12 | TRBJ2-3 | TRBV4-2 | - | TGTGCCAGCAGCTCCTACACAGATACGCAGTATTTT | CASSSYTDTQYF
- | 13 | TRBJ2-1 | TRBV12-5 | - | TGTGCTAGTGGTTTGGACCGACATATTGAGCAGTTCTTC | CASGLDRHIEQFF
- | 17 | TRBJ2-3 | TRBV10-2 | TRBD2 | TGCGCCAGCAGTGAAGGTCGACTAGCGGGCTCCACAGATACGCAGTATTTT | CASSEGRLAGSTDTQYF
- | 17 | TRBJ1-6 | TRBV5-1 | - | TGCGCCAGCAGCTTGGGTGGACTCGTAGCCTATAATTCACCCCTCCACTTT | CASSLGGLVAYNSPLHF
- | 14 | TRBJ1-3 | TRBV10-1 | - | TGCGCCAGCAGTACCGGGGGGCCTGGAAACACCATATATTTT | CASSTGGPGNTIYF
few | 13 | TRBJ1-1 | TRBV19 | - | TGTGCCAGTACCATAGATGAACTCACTGAAGCTTTCTTT | CASTIDELTEAFF
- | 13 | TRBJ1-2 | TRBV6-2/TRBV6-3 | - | TGTGCCAGCAGTACCGACAGGTGGGATGGCTACACCTTC | CASSTDRWDGYTF
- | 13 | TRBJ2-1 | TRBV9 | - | TGTGCCAGCAGCGTAGTCCTGGTCGGTGAGCAGTTCTTC | CASSVVLVGEQFF
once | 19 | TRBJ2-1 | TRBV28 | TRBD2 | TGTGCCAGCAGTTTAAAGGGGACTAGCGGGAGTGGCTCCTACAATGAGCAGTTCTTC | CASSLKGTSGSGSYNEQFF
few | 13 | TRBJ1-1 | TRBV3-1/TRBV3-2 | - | TGTGCCAGCAGCCAAGATAGGGCGGGGTGGGCTTTCTTT | CASSQDRAGWAFF
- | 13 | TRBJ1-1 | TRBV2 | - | TGTGCCAGCCTTCTGATGGGGGGGACTGAAGCTTTCTTT | CASLLMGGTEAFF
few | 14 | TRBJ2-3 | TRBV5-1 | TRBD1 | TGCGCCAGCAGCTTAGGGACAGCCACAGATACGCAGTATTTT | CASSLGTATDTQYF
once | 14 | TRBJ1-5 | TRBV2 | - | TGTGCCAGCCGAGCGGGACCCGTTGGACAGCCCCAGCATTTT | CASRAGPVGQPQHF
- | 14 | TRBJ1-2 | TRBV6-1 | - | TGTGCCAGCAGTGAGGCGGGAGGGAACTATGGCTACACCTTC | CASSEAGGNYGYTF
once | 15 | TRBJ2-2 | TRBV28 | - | TGTGCCAGCAGCTTCGGACTACGGAACACCGGGGAGCTGTTTTTT | CASSFGLRNTGELFF
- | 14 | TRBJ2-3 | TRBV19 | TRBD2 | TGTGCCAGTAGTCCACAAGCGGGAGCAGATACGCAGTATTTT | CASSPQAGADTQYF
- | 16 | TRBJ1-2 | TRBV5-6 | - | TGTGCCAGCAGCTTTTTAGGACTGGACAGTGTTGATGGCTACACCTTC | CASSFLGLDSVDGYTF
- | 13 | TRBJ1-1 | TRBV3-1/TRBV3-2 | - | TGTGCCAGCAGCCTTGGGGCCGGGTCTGAAGCTTTCTTT | CASSLGAGSEAFF
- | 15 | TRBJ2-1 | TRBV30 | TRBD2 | TGTGCCTGGAGTTTGGGACTAGCGGGAGGTGGTGAGCAGTTCTTC | CAWSLGLAGGGEQFF
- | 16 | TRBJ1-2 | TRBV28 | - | TGTGCCAGCAGCTTCCCGGGTTCTCCAGCTAACTATGGCTACACCTTC | CASSFPGSPANYGYTF
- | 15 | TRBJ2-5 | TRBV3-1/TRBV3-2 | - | TGTGCCAGCAGCCGAGGATCAGCGTTGAAAGAGACCCAGTACTTC | CASSRGSALKETQYF
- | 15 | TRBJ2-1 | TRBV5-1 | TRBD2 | TGCGCCAGCAGCCTACTAGCGGGAGATGGCAATGAGCAGTTCTTC | CASSLLAGDGNEQFF
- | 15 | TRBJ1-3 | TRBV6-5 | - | TGTGCCAGCAGTTACGCGGTGCAGGGAAGAAACACCATATATTTT | CASSYAVQGRNTIYF
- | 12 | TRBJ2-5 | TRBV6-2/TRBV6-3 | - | TGTGCCAGCAGTCCAGGCCAAGAGACCCAGTACTTC | CASSPGQETQYF
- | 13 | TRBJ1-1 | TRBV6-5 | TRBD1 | TGTGCCAGCGGTCGGACAGGGGACACTGAAGCTTTCTTT | CASGRTGDTEAFF
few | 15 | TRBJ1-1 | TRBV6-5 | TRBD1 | TGTGCCAGCAGTTATGGACAGGGGTTGTACACTGAAGCTTTCTTT | CASSYGQGLYTEAFF
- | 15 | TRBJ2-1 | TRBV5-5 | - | TGTGCCAGCAGCTCAGTATCACAGACCTACAATGAGCAGTTCTTC | CASSSVSQTYNEQFF
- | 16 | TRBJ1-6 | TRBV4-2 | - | TGTGCCAGCAGCCAGGGAGGTGGGGACTTTCATTCACCCCTCCACTTT | CASSQGGGDFHSPLHF
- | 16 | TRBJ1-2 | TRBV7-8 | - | TGTGCCAGCAGCTTAGTGGGGGGGGCGTTAAACTATGGCTACACCTTC | CASSLVGGALNYGYTF
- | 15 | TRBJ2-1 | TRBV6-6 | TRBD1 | TGTGCCAGCACCGGCAACGGACAGGTGGACAATGAGCAGTTCTTC | CASTGNGQVDNEQFF
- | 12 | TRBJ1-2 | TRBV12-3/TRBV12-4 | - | TGTGCCAGCAGTTTATCGCTCGGGGGGAACACCTTC | CASSLSLGGNTF
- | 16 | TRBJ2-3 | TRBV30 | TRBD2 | TGTGCCTGGAGTGTCCTAGCGGGAGGGGGGGGTGATACGCAGTATTTT | CAWSVLAGGGGDTQYF
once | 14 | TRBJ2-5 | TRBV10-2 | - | TGCGCCAGCAGTGAGTCGACCAGGGAAGAGACCCAGTACTTC | CASSESTREETQYF
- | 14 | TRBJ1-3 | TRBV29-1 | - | TGCAGCGTTGGTGGGGGGGCGCGGGGAAACACCATATATTTT | CSVGGGARGNTIYF
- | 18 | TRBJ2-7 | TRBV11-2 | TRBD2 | TGTGCCAGCAGCTTAGTTCCCCGACTAGCGGGAGGGCCATCCGAGCAGTACTTC | CASSLVPRLAGGPSEQYF
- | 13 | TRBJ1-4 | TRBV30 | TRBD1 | TGTGCCTCATCCGGGACAGGGGAGGAAAAACTGTTTTTT | CASSGTGEEKLFF
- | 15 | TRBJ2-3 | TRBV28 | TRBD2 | TGTGCCAGCAGTACCACTAGCGTACCGACAGATACGCAGTATTTT | CASSTTSVPTDTQYF
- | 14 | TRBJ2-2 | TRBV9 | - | TGTGCCAGCAGCCCCATAACCCCAGCCGGGGAGCTGTTTTTT | CASSPITPAGELFF